These 16 T cell receptor beta chains came from one sample sequenced in a study of T-cell reconstitution after alpha-beta-depleted transplantation in children. Unique molecular identifiers tagged the TCRbeta library. TCRdb ran MiXCR on the PCR reads and lists one entry per CDR3 protein. This sample has 600,000 to 700,000 distinct CDR3 sequences, with 10% to 15% found just once. The sequencing here drew on PBMCs, taken before TCRalphabeta/CD19-depleted stem cell transplant. The source of these receptors is a girl aged 2 to 9 with congenital amegakaryocytic thrombocytopenia, due to receive a stem cell transplant.

This clonotype was observed at least ten times. The gene calls are TRBV29-1 and TRBJ1-1; D is ambiguous. Germline V gene sequence: CDR1 SQVTM, CDR2 ANQGSEA. The CDR3 is 12 amino acids. V was shortened by 3 bases and J by 9 bases, with 14 bases between the two germline ends. CDR3 nucleotides: TGCAGCGTTGATCTGATAGGGCCCCAAGCTTTCTTT. Protein sequence: CSVDLIGPQAFF.

The CDR3 DNA follows: TGTGCCAGCAGCCCCCTACGCCTCCGGGACAACCCCTACAATGAGCAGTTCTTC. Translation: CASSPLRLRDNPYNEQFF. The V gene is TRBV28, the J gene TRBJ2-1; tentatively, D is TRBD1 (6 bases). V was pared by 6 bases and J by 2 bases, with 23 bases between. This CDR3 is 18 amino acids long. CDR1 and CDR2 from the germline V gene are MDHEN and SYDVKM.

This chain links TRBV20-1 with TRBJ2-3; D may match TRBD1 or TRBD2 (5 bases each). Trimming removed 6 bases at V and 3 bases at J, with 22 bases between. CDR1 and CDR2 (germline): DFQATT, SNEGSKA (reference sequence). This CDR3 is 16 amino acids long. Here the CDR3 reads CSAKKGRLQLTDTQYF. CDR3 coding DNA: TGCAGTGCCAAGAAGGGGCGACTACAGTTGACAGATACGCAGTATTTT.

In this sample, this clonotype turned up many times. The chain recombines TRBV12-3 or TRBV12-4 with TRBJ2-7, with TRBD1 as a possible D gene (6 bases). The CDR3 length is 15 residues. The V gene lost 4 bases and the J gene lost 3 bases, with 16 bases spanning the gap. CDR3 DNA sequence: TGTGCCAGCAGTTCCCACAGGGCGGAGGACTACGAGCAGTACTTC. This encodes CASSSHRAEDYEQYF.

In its sample, this clonotype was seen many times. This chain connects TRBV3-1 to TRBJ2-7, with 9 bases matching TRBD1. Germline V gene lookup returns CDR1 LGHDT and CDR2 YNNKEL (reference sequence). The length of the CDR3 is 16 residues. V shed 2 bases, J shed 3 bases, and the junction held 8 bases outside the gene matches. The CDR3: CASSQLPGQGFYEQYF. The DNA for the CDR3 is TGTGCCAGCAGCCAACTGCCGGGACAGGGATTCTACGAGCAGTACTTC.

This clonotype was counted ten times or more. The rearrangement joins TRBV29-1 to TRBJ2-7; unclear D gene. The CDR3 has 14 residues. CDR1 and CDR2 from the germline V gene are SQVTM and ANQGSEA. V lost 3 bases and J lost 1, with 13 bases in between. This CDR3 is CSVEDFDQSYEQYF. CDR3 DNA: TGCAGCGTTGAGGATTTCGACCAGTCCTACGAGCAGTACTTC.

This clonotype occurred many times. The chain couples TRBV11-2 to TRBJ1-1, with D perhaps TRBD1 (5 bases). Trimming stripped 5 bases from V and 3 bases from J, with 13 bases between. The CDR3 is 14 amino acids. CDR1 and CDR2 (germline): SGHAT, FQNNGV. The CDR3 region has the DNA TGTGCCAGCAGCCCAGACAGACTTCACACTGAAGCTTTCTTT. Encoded protein: CASSPDRLHTEAFF.

The chain uses TRBV4-2 and TRBJ2-3; a weak D match, TRBD2 (5 bases). Between the trimmed V and J ends, which lost 0 bases and 2 bases, there was a span of 15 bases. In germline, CDR1 is LGHNA, CDR2 YNFKEQ. The CDR3 is 17 amino acids. Here the CDR3 reads CASSQEEWLAPTDTQYF. CDR3 sequence (DNA): TGTGCCAGCAGCCAAGAAGAGTGGCTAGCACCCACAGATACGCAGTATTTT.

At least ten counts were recorded for this clonotype. This chain joins TRBV20-1 and TRBJ2-2, with D perhaps being TRBD1 or TRBD2 (5 bases each). The CDR3 runs 14 residues. Germline values: CDR1 DFQATT, CDR2 SNEGSKA (reference sequence). Trimming removed 0 bases from V and 6 bases from J, with 11 bases in between. For the CDR3, the DNA is TGCAGTGCTAGAGATCTGAGGGGCCCCGGGGAGCTGTTTTTT. Amino acids: CSARDLRGPGELFF.

This clonotype was observed at least ten times. The genes are TRBV12-3 or TRBV12-4 and TRBJ1-1; 7 positions match TRBD1. This CDR3 has 12 amino acids. V lost 6 bases and J lost 12; bases outside the gene matches: 10. The CDR3 nucleotides read TGTGCCAGCAGCCAAGGAACAGGGGCGACTTTCTTT. Translated: CASSQGTGATFF.

The gene calls are TRBV18 and TRBJ2-5; maybe TRBD2 (5 bases). The germline V gene has CDR1 KGHSH and CDR2 LQKENI. The length of the CDR3 is 14 residues. Trimming cost V 3 bases and J 7 bases, with 15 bases left between them. CDR3 in amino acids: CASSPAGGWRTQYF. The CDR3 DNA reads as TGTGCCAGCTCACCGGCTGGCGGGTGGCGGACCCAGTACTTC.

The rearrangement uses TRBV19 and TRBJ2-7; perhaps TRBD1 as D (5 bases). The CDR3 is made up of 14 amino acids. The V and J ends lost 5 bases and 2 bases respectively, with 13 bases between them. Germline V gene sequence: CDR1 LNHDA, CDR2 SQIVND (reference sequence). The chain's CDR3 is CASSVSTVTYEQYF. CDR3 nucleotide sequence: TGTGCCAGTAGTGTCTCGACAGTTACCTACGAGCAGTACTTC. Drawing the rest from reference TRBV19 and TRBJ2-7, the complete variable domain is DGGITQSPKYLFRKEGQNVTLSCEQNLNHDAMYWYRQDPGQGLRLIYYSQIVNDFQKGDIAEGYSVSREKKESFPLTVTSAQKNPTAFYLCASSVSTVTYEQYFGPGTRLTVT.

This clonotype was observed many times. The chain has TRBV14 and TRBJ1-3; D is possibly TRBD1 (5 bases). The CDR3 is made up of 12 amino acids. Germline lookup yields CDR1 SGHDN and CDR2 FVKESK. The V end was cut by 4 bases, the J end by 8 bases, with 9 bases between. CDR3 sequence reads: CASSLRGYTIYF. The CDR3, as DNA: TGTGCCAGCAGCCTTCGGGGCTACACCATATATTTT.

This clonotype has more than one count but fewer than ten. The rearrangement uses TRBV11-2 and TRBJ2-1; TRBD1 is a possible D gene (6 bases). Looked up from germline, CDR1 is SGHAT and CDR2 is FQNNGV. The CDR3 extends over 17 amino acids. Trimming removed 5 bases at V and 10 bases at J, with 27 bases between. CDR3 DNA: TGTGCCAGCAGCCCGCGGCATGGTGGGGTCCTTGACAGGGAGCAGTTCTTC. Protein sequence: CASSPRHGGVLDREQFF. Together with reference TRBV11-2 and TRBJ2-1, the CDR3 gives the full variable domain: EAGVAQSPRYKIIEKRQSVAFWCNPISGHATLYWYQQILGQGPKLLIQFQNNGVVDDSQLPKDRFSAERLKGVDSTLKIQPAKLEDSAVYLCASSPRHGGVLDREQFFGPGTRLTVL.

In this sample, this clonotype turned up a few times. V gene TRBV5-6 combines with J gene TRBJ2-1; 9 positions match TRBD2. The CDR3 totals 14 residues. V shed 5 bases and J 5 bases; nucleotides not matched to a gene: 5. Germline lookup yields CDR1 SGHDT and CDR2 YYEEEE. The CDR3 DNA sequence: TGTGCCAGCAGGCGGACTAGCGAACACAATGAGCAGTTCTTC. Its protein product is CASRRTSEHNEQFF.

This clonotype was counted between two and nine times. This chain's CDR3 is CASSLGSGVLSYNEQFF. Written as DNA, the CDR3 is TGCGCCAGCAGCTTGGGTTCAGGGGTTCTCTCCTACAATGAGCAGTTCTTC. V is TRBV5-1 and J is TRBJ2-1; the D gene is possibly TRBD1 (6 bases). The CDR3 covers 17 residues. V lost 0 bases to trimming and J lost 0 bases, with 13 bases between them. CDR1 and CDR2 from the germline V gene are SGHRS and YFSETQ.